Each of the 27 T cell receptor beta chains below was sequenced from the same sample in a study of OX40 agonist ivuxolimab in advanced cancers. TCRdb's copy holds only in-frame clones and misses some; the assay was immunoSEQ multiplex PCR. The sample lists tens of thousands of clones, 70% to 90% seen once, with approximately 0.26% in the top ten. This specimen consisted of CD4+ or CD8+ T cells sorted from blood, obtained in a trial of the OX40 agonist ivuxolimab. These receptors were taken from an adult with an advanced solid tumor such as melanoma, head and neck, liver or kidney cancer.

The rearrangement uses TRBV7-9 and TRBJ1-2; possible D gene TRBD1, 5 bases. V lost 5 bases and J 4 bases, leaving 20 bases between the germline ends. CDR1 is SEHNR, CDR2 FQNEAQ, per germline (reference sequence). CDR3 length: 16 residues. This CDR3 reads CASSPTPSTAIYGYTF. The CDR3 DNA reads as TGTGCCAGCAGCCCTACCCCCTCGACAGCGATCTATGGCTACACCTTC.

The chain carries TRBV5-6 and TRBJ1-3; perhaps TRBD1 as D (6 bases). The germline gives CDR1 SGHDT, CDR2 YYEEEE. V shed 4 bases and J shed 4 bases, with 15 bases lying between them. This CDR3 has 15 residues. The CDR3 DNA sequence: TGTGCCAGCAGCGTGACCGGGACAAACGGAAACACCATATATTTT. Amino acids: CASSVTGTNGNTIYF.

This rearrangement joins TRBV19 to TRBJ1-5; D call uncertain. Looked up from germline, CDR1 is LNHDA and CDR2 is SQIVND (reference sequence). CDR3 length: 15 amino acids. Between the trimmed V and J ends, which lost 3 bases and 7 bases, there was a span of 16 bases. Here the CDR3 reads CASSMASGRGQPQHF. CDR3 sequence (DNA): TGTGCCAGTAGTATGGCTTCGGGTCGAGGGCAGCCCCAGCATTTT. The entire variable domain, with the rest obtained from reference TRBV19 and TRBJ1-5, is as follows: DGGITQSPKYLFRKEGQNVTLSCEQNLNHDAMYWYRQDPGQGLRLIYYSQIVNDFQKGDIAEGYSVSREKKESFPLTVTSAQKNPTAFYLCASSMASGRGQPQHFGDGTRLSIL.

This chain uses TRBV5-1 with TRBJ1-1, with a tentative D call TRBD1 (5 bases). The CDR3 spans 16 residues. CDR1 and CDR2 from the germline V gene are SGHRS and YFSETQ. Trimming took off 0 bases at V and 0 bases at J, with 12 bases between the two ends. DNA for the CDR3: TGCGCCAGCAGCTTGGAGTTTGCAGGGATGAACACTGAAGCTTTCTTT. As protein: CASSLEFAGMNTEAFF. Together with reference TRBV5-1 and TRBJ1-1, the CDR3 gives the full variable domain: KAGVTQTPRYLIKTRGQQVTLSCSPISGHRSVSWYQQTPGQGLQFLFEYFSETQRNKGNFPGRFSGRQFSNSRSEMNVSTLELGDSALYLCASSLEFAGMNTEAFFGQGTRLTVV.

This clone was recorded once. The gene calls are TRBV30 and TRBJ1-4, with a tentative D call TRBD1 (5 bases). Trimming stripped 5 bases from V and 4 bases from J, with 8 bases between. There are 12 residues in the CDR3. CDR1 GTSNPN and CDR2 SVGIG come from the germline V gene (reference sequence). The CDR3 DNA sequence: TGTGCCTGGGGAGGGGATAATGAAAAACTGTTTTTT. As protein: CAWGGDNEKLFF.

CDR3 sequence reads: CAWRALRRMNTEAFF. CDR3 bases: TGTGCCTGGAGGGCTCTACGGAGAATGAACACTGAAGCTTTCTTT. V is TRBV30 and J is TRBJ1-1, with D hard to call. V shed 3 bases and J shed 0 bases, with 14 bases lying between them. The CDR3 length is 15 residues. Germline CDR1 is GTSNPN and CDR2 is SVGIG (reference sequence). The full variable domain, in which reference TRBV30 and TRBJ1-1 provide the parts outside the CDR3, is SQTIHQWPATLVQPVGSPLSLECTVEGTSNPNLYWYRQAAGRGLQLLFYSVGIGQISSEVPQNLSASRPQDRQFILSSKKLLLSDSGFYLCAWRALRRMNTEAFFGQGTRLTVV.

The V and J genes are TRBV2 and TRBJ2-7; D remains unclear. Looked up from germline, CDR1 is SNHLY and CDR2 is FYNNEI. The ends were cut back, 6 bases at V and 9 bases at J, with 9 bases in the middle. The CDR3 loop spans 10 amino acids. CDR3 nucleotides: TGTGCCAGCAGCGTCCACGGGCAGTACTTC. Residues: CASSVHGQYF.

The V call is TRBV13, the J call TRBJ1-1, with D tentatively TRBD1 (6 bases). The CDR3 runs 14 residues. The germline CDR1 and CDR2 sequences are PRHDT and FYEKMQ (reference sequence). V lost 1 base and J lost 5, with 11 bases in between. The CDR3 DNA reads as TGTGCCAGCAGCTTAGCTGGCAGGGGAACTGAAGCTTTCTTT. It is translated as CASSLAGRGTEAFF.

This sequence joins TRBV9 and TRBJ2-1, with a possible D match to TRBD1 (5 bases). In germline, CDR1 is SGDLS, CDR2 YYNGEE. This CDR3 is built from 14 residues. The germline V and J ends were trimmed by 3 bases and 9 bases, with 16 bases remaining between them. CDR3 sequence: CASSAAQGRAEQFF. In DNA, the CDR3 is TGTGCCAGCAGCGCGGCCCAGGGTAGGGCTGAGCAGTTCTTC.

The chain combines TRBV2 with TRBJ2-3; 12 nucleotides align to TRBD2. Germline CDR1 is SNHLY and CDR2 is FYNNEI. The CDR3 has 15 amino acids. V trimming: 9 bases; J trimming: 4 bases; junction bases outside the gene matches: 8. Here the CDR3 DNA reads TGTGCCAGTCCCCCGGGACTAGCGGGCCCAGATACGCAGTATTTT. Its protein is CASPPGLAGPDTQYF. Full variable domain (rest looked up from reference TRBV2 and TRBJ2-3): EPEVTQTPSHQVTQMGQEVILRCVPISNHLYFYWYRQILGQKVEFLVSFYNNEISEKSEIFDDQFSVERPDGSNFTLKIRSTKLEDSAMYFCASPPGLAGPDTQYFGPGTRLTVL.

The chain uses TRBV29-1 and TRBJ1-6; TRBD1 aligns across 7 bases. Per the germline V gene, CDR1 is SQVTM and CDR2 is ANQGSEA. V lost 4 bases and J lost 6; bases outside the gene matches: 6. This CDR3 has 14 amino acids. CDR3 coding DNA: TGCAGCGTTGCGGAGGACAGGCCTAATTCACCCCTCCACTTT. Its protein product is CSVAEDRPNSPLHF.

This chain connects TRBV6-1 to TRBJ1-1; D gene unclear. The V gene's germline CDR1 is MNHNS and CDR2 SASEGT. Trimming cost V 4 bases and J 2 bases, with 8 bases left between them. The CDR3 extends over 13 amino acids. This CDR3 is CASSAAPNTEAFF. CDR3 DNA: TGTGCCAGCAGTGCCGCACCCAACACTGAAGCTTTCTTT.

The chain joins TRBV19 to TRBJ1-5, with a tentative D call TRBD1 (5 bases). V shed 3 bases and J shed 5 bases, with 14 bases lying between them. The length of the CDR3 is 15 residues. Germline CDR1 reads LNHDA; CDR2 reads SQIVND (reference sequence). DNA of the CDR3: TGTGCCAGTAGTATTCAGGGATGGGGCGATCAGCCCCAGCATTTT. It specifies CASSIQGWGDQPQHF.

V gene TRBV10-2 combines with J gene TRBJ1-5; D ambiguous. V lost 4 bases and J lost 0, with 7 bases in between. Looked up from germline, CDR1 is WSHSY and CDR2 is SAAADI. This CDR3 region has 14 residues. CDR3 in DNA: TGCGCCAGCAGTGGGACGGATAGCAATCAGCCCCAGCATTTT. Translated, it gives CASSGTDSNQPQHF.

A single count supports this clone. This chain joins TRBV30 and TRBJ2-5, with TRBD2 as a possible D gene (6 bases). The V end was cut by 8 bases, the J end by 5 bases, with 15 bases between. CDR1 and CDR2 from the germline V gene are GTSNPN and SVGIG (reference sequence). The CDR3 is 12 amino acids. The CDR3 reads CAGGLLGETQYF. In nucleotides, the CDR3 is TGTGCCGGGGGACTTCTGGGCGAGACCCAGTACTTC.

CDR3 loop: CASREIGPGELFF. The CDR3 nucleotides are TGTGCCAGCAGGGAAATAGGGCCCGGGGAGCTGTTTTTT. The V and J genes are TRBV9 and TRBJ2-2; D is ambiguous. The CDR3 has 13 amino acids. Germline-derived CDR1 and CDR2 are SGDLS and YYNGEE. V lost 5 bases and J lost 6, with 11 bases in between.

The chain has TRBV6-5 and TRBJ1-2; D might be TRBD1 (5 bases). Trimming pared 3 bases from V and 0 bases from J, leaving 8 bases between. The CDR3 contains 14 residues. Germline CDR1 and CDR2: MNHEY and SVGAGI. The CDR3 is CASSYGGANYGYTF. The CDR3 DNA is TGTGCCAGCAGTTATGGAGGGGCTAACTATGGCTACACCTTC.

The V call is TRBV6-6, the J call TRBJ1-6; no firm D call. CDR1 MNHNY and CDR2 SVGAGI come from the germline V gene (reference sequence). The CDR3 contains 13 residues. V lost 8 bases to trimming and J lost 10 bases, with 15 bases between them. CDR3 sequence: CASRAGHTSPLHF. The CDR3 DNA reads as TGTGCCAGCCGTGCGGGCCACACCTCACCCCTCCACTTT.

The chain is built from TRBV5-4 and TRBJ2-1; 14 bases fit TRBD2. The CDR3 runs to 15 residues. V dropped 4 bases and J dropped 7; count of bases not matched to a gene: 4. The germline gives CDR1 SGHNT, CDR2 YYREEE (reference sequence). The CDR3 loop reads CASSLGLAGENEQFF. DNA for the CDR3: TGTGCCAGCAGCCTGGGACTAGCGGGGGAGAATGAGCAGTTCTTC.

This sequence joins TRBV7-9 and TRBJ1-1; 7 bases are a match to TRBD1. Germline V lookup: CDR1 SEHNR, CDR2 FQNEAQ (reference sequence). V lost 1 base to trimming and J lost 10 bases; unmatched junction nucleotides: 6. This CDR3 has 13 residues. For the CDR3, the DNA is TGTGCCAGCAGCTTAGACCGGGCAGGGGGAGCTTTCTTT. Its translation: CASSLDRAGGAFF.

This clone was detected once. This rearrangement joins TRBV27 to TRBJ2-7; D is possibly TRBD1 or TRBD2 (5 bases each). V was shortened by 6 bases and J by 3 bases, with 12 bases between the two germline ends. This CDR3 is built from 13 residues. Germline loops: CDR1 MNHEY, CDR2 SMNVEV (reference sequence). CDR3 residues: CASRGDGFYEQYF. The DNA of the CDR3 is TGTGCCAGCAGAGGGGACGGATTCTACGAGCAGTACTTC.

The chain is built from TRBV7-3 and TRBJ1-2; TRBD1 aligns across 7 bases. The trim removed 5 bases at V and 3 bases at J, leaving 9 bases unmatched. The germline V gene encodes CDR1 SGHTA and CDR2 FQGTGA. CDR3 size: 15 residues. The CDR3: CASSQGVGTDYGYTF. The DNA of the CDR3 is TGTGCCAGCAGCCAGGGGGTAGGGACAGACTATGGCTACACCTTC.

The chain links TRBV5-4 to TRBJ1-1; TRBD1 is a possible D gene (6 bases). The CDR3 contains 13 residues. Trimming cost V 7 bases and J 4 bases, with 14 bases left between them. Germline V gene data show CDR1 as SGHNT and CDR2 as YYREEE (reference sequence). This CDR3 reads CASGGGISTEAFF. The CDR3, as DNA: TGTGCCAGCGGAGGGGGGATCAGCACTGAAGCTTTCTTT.

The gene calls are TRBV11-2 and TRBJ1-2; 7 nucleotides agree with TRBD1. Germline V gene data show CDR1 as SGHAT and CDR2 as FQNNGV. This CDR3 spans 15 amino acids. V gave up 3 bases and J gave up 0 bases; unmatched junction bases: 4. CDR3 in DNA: TGTGCCAGCAGCTTTCTCGGACAGGCTAACTATGGCTACACCTTC. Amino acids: CASSFLGQANYGYTF.

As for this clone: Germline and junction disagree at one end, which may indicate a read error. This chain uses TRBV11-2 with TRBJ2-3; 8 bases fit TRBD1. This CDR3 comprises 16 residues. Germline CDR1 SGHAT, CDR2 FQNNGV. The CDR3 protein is CASSLRGQRQGAVKGF. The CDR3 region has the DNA TGTGCCAGCAGCTTGAGGGGCCAGCGTCAGGGGGCTGTTAAAGGTTTT.

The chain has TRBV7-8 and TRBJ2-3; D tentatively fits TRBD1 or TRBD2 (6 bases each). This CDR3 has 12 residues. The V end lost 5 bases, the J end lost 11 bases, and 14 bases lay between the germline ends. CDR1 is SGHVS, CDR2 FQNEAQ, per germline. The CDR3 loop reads CASSLEGDGQYF. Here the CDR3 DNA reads TGTGCCAGCAGCCTGGAGGGGGATGGGCAGTATTTT. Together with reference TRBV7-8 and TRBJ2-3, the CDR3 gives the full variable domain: GAGVSQSPRYKVAKRGQDVALRCDPISGHVSLFWYQQALGQGPEFLTYFQNEAQLDKSGLPSDRFFAERPEGSVSTLKIQRTQQEDSAVYLCASSLEGDGQYFGPGTRLTVL.

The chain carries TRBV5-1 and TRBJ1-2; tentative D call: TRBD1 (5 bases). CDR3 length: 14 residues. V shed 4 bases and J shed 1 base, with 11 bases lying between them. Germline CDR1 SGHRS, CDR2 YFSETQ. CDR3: CASSTSGGNYGYTF. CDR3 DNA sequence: TGCGCCAGCAGCACCTCCGGGGGTAACTATGGCTACACCTTC.